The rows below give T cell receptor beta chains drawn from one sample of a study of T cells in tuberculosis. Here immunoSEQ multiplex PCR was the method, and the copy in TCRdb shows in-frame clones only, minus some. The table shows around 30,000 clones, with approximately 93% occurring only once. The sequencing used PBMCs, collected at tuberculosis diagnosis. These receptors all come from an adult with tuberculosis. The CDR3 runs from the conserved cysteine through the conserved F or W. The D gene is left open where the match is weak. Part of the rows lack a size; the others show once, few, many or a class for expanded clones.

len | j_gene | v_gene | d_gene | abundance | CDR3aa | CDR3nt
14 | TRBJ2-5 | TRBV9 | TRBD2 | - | CASSASGALETQYF | TGTGCCAGCAGCGCTAGCGGGGCCCTCGAGACCCAGTACTTC
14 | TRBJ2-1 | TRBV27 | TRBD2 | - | CASSLFSGGGEQFF | TGTGCCAGCAGTTTATTCTCGGGAGGAGGAGAGCAGTTCTTC
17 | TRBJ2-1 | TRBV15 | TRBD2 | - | CATSRERAGGLYNEQFF | TGTGCCACCAGCAGAGAACGCGCGGGAGGCCTCTACAATGAGCAGTTCTTC
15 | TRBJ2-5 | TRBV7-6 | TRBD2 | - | CASSLLGGGGETQYF | TGTGCCAGCAGCTTATTGGGCGGGGGAGGTGAGACCCAGTACTTC
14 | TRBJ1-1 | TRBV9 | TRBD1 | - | CASSAQGAGTEAFF | TGTGCCAGCAGCGCGCAGGGGGCGGGCACTGAAGCTTTCTTT
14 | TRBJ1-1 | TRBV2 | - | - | CASTAQGVDTEAFF | TGTGCCAGCACCGCACAGGGAGTGGACACTGAAGCTTTCTTT
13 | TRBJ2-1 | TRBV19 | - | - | CASSGELRNEQFF | TGTGCCAGTAGTGGGGAGTTGCGGAATGAGCAGTTCTTC
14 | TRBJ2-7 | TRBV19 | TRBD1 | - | CASSSTGAFYEQYF | TGTGCCAGTAGTTCTACAGGGGCCTTCTACGAGCAGTACTTC
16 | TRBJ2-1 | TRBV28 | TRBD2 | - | CASSTPTTGGYNEQFF | TGTGCCAGCAGCACACCAACTACGGGGGGGTACAATGAGCAGTTCTTC
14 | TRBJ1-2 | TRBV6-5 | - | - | CASSYSEANYGYTF | TGTGCCAGCAGTTACTCAGAGGCCAACTATGGCTACACCTTC
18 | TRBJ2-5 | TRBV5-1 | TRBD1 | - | CASGSPPKMDRGRETQYF | TGCGCCAGCGGCTCACCCCCGAAGATGGACAGGGGGAGGGAGACCCAGTACTTC
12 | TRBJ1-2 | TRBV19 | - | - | CASKMNREGYTF | TGTGCCAGTAAGATGAACAGGGAAGGCTACACCTTC
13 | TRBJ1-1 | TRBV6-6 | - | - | CASRPTLGTEAFF | TGTGCCAGCAGGCCGACTCTGGGCACTGAAGCTTTCTTT
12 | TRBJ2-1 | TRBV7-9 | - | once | CASSPGDNEQFF | TGTGCCAGCAGCCCCGGGGACAATGAGCAGTTCTTC
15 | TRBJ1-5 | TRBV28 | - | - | CASSPPGSARWPQHF | TGTGCCAGCAGTCCTCCGGGGAGCGCCAGGTGGCCCCAGCATTTT
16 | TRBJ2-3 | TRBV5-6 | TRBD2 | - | CASSSRLAGGQDTQYF | TGTGCCAGCAGCTCGCGACTAGCGGGAGGGCAAGATACGCAGTATTTT
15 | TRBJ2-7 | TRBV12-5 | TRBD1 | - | CASGRTGTEDYEQYF | TGTGCTAGTGGTAGAACCGGGACAGAGGATTACGAGCAGTACTTC
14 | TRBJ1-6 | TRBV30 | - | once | CAWSRGVTNSPLHF | TGTGCCTGGTCCAGGGGAGTTACTAATTCACCCCTCCACTTT